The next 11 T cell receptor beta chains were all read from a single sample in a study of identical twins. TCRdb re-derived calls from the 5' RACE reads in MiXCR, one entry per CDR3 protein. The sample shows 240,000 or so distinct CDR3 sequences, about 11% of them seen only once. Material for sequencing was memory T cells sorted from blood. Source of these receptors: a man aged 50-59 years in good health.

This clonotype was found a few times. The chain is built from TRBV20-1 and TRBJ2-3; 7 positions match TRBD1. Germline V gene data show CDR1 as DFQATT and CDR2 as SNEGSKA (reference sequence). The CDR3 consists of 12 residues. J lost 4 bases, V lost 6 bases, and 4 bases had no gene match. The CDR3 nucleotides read TGCAGTGCGGAGGACAGGTCAGATACGCAGTATTTT. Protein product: CSAEDRSDTQYF.

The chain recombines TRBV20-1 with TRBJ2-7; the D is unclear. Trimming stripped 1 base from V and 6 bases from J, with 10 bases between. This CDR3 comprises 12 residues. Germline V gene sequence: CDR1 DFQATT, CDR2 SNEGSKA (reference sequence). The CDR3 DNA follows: TGCAGTGCTAGAGTACCTCCCTCCGAGCAGTACTTC. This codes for CSARVPPSEQYF.

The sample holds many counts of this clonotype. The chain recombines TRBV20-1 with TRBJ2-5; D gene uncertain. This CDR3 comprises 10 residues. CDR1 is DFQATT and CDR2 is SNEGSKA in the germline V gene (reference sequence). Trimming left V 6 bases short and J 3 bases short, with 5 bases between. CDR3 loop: CSAAEETQYF. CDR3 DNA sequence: TGCAGTGCGGCAGAAGAGACCCAGTACTTC.

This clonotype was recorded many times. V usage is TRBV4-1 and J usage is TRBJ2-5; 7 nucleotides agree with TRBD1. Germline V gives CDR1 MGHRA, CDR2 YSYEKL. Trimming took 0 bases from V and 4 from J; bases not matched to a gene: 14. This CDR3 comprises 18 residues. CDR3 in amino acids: CASSQESGTEIYGETQYF. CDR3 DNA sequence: TGCGCCAGCAGCCAAGAAAGTGGGACAGAAATTTATGGAGAGACCCAGTACTTC.

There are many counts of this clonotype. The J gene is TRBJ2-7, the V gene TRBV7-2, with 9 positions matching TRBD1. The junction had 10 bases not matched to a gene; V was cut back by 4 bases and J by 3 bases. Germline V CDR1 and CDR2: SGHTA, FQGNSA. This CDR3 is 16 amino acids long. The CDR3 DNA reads TGTGCCAGCAGCTCCCACGCCGGGACAGGGTTCTACGAGCAGTACTTC. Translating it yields CASSSHAGTGFYEQYF.

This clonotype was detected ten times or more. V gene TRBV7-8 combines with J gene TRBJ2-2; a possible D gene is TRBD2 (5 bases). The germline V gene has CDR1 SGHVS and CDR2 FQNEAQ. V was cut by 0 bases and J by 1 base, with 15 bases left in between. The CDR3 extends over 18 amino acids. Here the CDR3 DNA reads TGTGCCAGCAGCTTAGCATCCGGGGTCGGCTTGAACACCGGGGAGCTGTTTTTT. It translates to CASSLASGVGLNTGELFF.

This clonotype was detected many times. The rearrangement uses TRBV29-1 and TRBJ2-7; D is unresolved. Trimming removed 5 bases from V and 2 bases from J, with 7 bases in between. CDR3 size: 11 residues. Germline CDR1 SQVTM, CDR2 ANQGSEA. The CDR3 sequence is CSVRNTYEQYF. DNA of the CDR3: TGCAGCGTTCGAAACACCTACGAGCAGTACTTC.

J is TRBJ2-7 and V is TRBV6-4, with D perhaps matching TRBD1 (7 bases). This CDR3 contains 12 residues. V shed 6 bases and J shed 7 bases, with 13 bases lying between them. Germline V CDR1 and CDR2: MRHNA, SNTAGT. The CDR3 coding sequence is TGTGCCAGCAGGGAGACAGGGAGGGAGCAGTACTTC. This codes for CASRETGREQYF.

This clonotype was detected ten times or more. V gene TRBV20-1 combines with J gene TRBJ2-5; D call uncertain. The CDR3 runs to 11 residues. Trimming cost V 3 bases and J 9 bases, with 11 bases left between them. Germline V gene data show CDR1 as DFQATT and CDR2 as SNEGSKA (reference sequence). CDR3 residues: CSASRESAQYF. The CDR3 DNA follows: TGCAGTGCTAGTAGAGAGTCGGCCCAGTACTTC.

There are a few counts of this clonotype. The CDR3 loop reads CASSPLAGGHEETQYF. In DNA, the CDR3 is TGCGCCAGCAGCCCGCTAGCGGGGGGCCATGAAGAGACCCAGTACTTC. The chain recombines TRBV4-3 with TRBJ2-5, with TRBD2 matching over 11 bases. V was clipped by 4 bases and J by 3 bases; unmatched bases: 7. The CDR3 runs 16 residues. The V gene's germline CDR1 is LGHNA and CDR2 YSLEER.

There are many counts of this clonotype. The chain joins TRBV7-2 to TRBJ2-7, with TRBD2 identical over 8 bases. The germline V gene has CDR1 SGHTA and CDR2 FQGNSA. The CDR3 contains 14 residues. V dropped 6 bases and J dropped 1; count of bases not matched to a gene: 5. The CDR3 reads CASSERGLSYEQYF. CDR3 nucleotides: TGTGCCAGCAGTGAGCGGGGGTTATCCTACGAGCAGTACTTC.